Following are 12 T cell receptor beta chains from one sample sequenced in a study of blood T cell repertoires in COVID-19. TCRdb's table, derived via immunoSEQ multiplex PCR, lists solely in-frame clones and lacks some. The profile covers some 260,000 clones, with 85% to 95% appearing a single time and 1.9% taken by the ten largest. Sequencing was performed on PBMCs or T cells enriched from blood (not recorded which). These receptors all stem from a woman younger than 35 who had recovered from COVID-19.

The sample holds one count of this clone. The rearrangement links TRBV11-1 to TRBJ2-2; 7 bases are a match to TRBD2. From germline, CDR1 is SGHAT and CDR2 FQDESV (reference sequence). The CDR3 is 15 amino acids. J gave up 4 bases and V 5 bases, and 7 bases lay outside the gene matches. The chain's CDR3 is CASSPRGEITGELFF. The CDR3 nucleotides are TGTGCCAGCAGCCCACGGGGGGAGATCACCGGGGAGCTGTTTTTT.

This chain links TRBV21-1 with TRBJ1-6. TRBV21-1 is marked as a pseudogene. CDR3 length equals 15 residues. CDR3 amino acids: CASSGGYCQNSPLHF. For the CDR3, the DNA is TGTGCCAGCAGCGGCGGATACTGCCAGAATTCACCCCTCCACTTT.

The gene calls are TRBV18 and TRBJ2-1, with 7 bases that match TRBD1. The germline V gene encodes CDR1 KGHSH and CDR2 LQKENI. Trimming cost V 0 bases and J 5 bases; bases outside gene matches: 4. The CDR3 totals 15 residues. The CDR3 spells CASSPPGTAHNEQFF. The DNA for the CDR3 is TGTGCCAGCTCACCACCCGGGACAGCCCACAATGAGCAGTTCTTC.

This clone was picked up one time. The chain carries TRBV10-3 and TRBJ2-3; TRBD2 matches 10 bases. The CDR3 loop spans 13 amino acids. CDR1 and CDR2 (germline): ENHRY, SYGVKD. V shed 10 bases, J shed 5 bases, and the junction held 6 bases outside the gene matches. CDR3 in amino acids: CATKREGVDTQYF. In nucleotides, the CDR3 is TGTGCCACTAAGCGGGAGGGGGTAGATACGCAGTATTTT.

The chain joins TRBV24-1 to TRBJ2-1, with 8 nucleotides matching TRBD2. V dropped 7 bases and J dropped 5; count of bases not matched to a gene: 9. CDR1 is KGHDR and CDR2 is SFDVKD in the germline V gene. The CDR3 is made up of 15 amino acids. The CDR3 region is CATSTAGAGNNEQFF. CDR3 nucleotide sequence: TGTGCCACCAGCACAGCGGGAGCGGGCAACAATGAGCAGTTCTTC.

Notes on this clone: The sample carries other DNA sequences with the same CDR3. The chain has TRBV2 and TRBJ1-2; TRBD1 matches at 8 bases. Germline-derived CDR1 and CDR2 are SNHLY and FYNNEI. Trimming took 6 bases from V and 8 from J; bases not matched to a gene: 5. This CDR3 contains 12 residues. CDR3 nucleotides: TGTGCCAGCAGCTTGACAGGGGACGGCTACACCTTC. It translates to CASSLTGDGYTF.

The CDR3 nucleotides are TGTGCCAGCAGTTACACGTGGGACAGGGGATCACCCCTCCACTTT. The encoded protein is CASSYTWDRGSPLHF. The chain carries TRBV6-2 or TRBV6-3 and TRBJ1-6; 10 bases map to TRBD1. The CDR3 has 15 residues. Germline loops: CDR1 MNHEY, CDR2 SVGEGT. Germline trimming cut 2 bases from V and 10 bases from J; bases unmatched to any gene: 5.

The chain is built from TRBV9 and TRBJ2-1; TRBD1 matches at 9 bases. The CDR3 has 14 amino acids. The germline gives CDR1 SGDLS, CDR2 YYNGEE. V gave up 4 bases and J gave up 7 bases; unmatched junction bases: 6. The CDR3 sequence is CASSSQGAGNEQFF. In DNA form, the CDR3 reads TGTGCCAGCAGCTCACAGGGGGCGGGGAATGAGCAGTTCTTC.

The chain's CDR3 is CAVGSGAMNTEAFF. In nucleotides, the CDR3 is TGTGCCGTGGGGTCAGGGGCAATGAACACTGAAGCTTTCTTT. The chain employs TRBV2 and TRBJ1-1; weak D call: TRBD1 (6 bases). This CDR3 spans 14 amino acids. Trimming cost V 11 bases and J 0 bases, with 16 bases left between them. Germline V CDR1 and CDR2: SNHLY, FYNNEI.

V is TRBV19 and J is TRBJ1-2; possible D gene TRBD1, 6 bases. Germline assignment: CDR1 LNHDA and CDR2 SQIVND (reference sequence). Deletions cut 6 bases from V and 6 bases from J, with 11 bases between. CDR3 length: 12 amino acids. Written as DNA, the CDR3 is TGTGCCAGTAGACAGGGTTTTGATGGCTACACCTTC. Residues: CASRQGFDGYTF.

The rearrangement uses TRBV11-3 and TRBJ2-3; a possible D gene is TRBD2 (5 bases). The germline V gene encodes CDR1 SGHNT and CDR2 YENEEA. V lost 1 base, J lost 1 base, and 6 bases lay in between. There are 14 residues in the CDR3. The CDR3 is CASSLAAGTDTQYF. Here the CDR3 DNA reads TGTGCCAGCAGCTTAGCAGCGGGCACAGATACGCAGTATTTT.

This chain uses TRBV3-1 (or the pseudogene TRBV3-2) with TRBJ2-6; no clear D. Germline CDR1 is LGHDT and CDR2 is YNNKEL (reference sequence). This CDR3 contains 15 residues. Trimming removed 3 bases from V and 2 bases from J, with 8 bases in between. CDR3 bases: TGTGCCAGCAGCCATGGTTTAGCTGGGGCCAACGTCCTGACTTTC. Translating it yields CASSHGLAGANVLTF.